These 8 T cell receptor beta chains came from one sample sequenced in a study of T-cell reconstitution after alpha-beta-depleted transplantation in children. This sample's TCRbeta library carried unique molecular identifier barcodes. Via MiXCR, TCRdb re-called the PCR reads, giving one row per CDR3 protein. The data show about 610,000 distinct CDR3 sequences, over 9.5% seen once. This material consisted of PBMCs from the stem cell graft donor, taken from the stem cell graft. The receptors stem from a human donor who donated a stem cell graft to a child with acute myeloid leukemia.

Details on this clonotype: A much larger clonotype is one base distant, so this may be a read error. The CDR3 region is CASISDGEQYF. The CDR3 nucleotides read TGCGCCAGCATCTCAGACGGGGAGCAGTACTTC. This sequence joins TRBV5-1 and TRBJ2-7; D is uncertain. The CDR3 length is 11 residues. The V end lost 6 bases, the J end lost 7 bases, and 11 bases lay between the germline ends. Germline loops: CDR1 SGHRS, CDR2 YFSETQ.

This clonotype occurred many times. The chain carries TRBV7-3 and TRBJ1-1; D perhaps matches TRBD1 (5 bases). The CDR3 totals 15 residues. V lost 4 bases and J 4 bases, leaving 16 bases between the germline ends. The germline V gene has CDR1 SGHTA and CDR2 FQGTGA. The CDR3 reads CASSWGTGRSTEAFF. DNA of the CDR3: TGTGCCAGCAGCTGGGGTACAGGTCGTAGCACTGAAGCTTTCTTT. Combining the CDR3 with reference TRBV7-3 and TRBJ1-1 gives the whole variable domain GAGVSQTPSNKVTEKGKYVELRCDPISGHTALYWYRQSLGQGPEFLIYFQGTGAADDSGLPNDRFFAVRPEGSVSTLKIQRTERGDSAVYLCASSWGTGRSTEAFFGQGTRLTVV.

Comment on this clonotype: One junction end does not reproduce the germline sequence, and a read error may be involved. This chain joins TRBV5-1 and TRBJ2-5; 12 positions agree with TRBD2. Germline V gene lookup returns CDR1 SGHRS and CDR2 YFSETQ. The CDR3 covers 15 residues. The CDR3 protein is CASGLRLAGEETQYF. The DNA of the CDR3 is TGCGCCAGCGGCTTAAGACTAGCGGGAGAAGAGACCCAGTACTTC.

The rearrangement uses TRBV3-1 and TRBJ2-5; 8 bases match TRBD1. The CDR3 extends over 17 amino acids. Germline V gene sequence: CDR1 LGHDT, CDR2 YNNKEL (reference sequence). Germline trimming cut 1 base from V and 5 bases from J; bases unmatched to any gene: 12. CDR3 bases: TGTGCCAGCAGCCAAGCGACGGACAGGGCCGCCGGGGAGACCCAGTACTTC. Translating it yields CASSQATDRAAGETQYF.

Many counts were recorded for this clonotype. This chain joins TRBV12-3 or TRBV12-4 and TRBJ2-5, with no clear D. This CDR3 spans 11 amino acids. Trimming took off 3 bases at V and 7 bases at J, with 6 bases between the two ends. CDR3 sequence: CASSFSSTQYF. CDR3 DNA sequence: TGTGCCAGCAGTTTTTCCTCGACCCAGTACTTC.

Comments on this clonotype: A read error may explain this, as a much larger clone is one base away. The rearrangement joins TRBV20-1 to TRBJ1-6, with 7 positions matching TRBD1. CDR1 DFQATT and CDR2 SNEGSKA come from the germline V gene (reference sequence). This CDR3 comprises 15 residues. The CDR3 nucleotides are TGCACTGCTACCCAAGGCACAGGGGTAAATTCACCCCTCCACTTT. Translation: CTATQGTGVNSPLHF.

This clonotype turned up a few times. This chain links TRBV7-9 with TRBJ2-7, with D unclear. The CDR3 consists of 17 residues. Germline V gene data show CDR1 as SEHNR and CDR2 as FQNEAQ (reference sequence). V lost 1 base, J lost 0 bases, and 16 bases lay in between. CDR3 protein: CASSLDLGDILSYEQYF. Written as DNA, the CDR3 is TGTGCCAGCAGCTTAGACCTTGGAGACATCCTCTCCTACGAGCAGTACTTC.

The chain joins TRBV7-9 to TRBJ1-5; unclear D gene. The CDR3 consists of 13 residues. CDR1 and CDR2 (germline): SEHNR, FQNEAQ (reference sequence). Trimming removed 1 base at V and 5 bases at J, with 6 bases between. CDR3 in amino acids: CASSLGPYQPQHF. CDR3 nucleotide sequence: TGTGCCAGCAGCTTAGGTCCCTATCAGCCCCAGCATTTT. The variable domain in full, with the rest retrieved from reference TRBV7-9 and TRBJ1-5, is DTGVSQNPRHKITKRGQNVTFRCDPISEHNRLYWYRQTLGQGPEFLTYFQNEAQLEKSRLLSDRFSAERPKGSFSTLEIQRTEQGDSAMYLCASSLGPYQPQHFGDGTRLSIL.